This record looks at one TCR beta chain sequence and its context. Its antigen is still unknown. These data are taken from a study of T cell responses to AZD1222 COVID-19 vaccine. Findings and limits, study-wide: Recipients of two AZD1222 doses showed rising Spike-specific TCR breadth and depth. Across spike, vaccine-associated CD4 TCRs were found, dominant at 160-218 and 743-854.

This CDR3 comprises 15 residues. CDR1 SNHLY and CDR2 FYNNEI come from the germline V gene. Trimming stripped 2 bases from V and 3 bases from J, with 13 bases between. Using immunoSEQ multiplex PCR, the repertoire was profiled, and TCRdb retains in-frame clones only, with some absent. Found here are 150,000 to 200,000 clones, approximately 93% of them singletons; the top ten hold 3.5% to 4.5%. The rearrangement links TRBV2 to TRBJ1-2, with D hard to call. Material: peripheral blood, obtained on day 0 of AZD1222 vaccination. The receptor was isolated from an adult in good health. CDR3 amino acids: CASSEIGLADYGYTF. In nucleotides, the CDR3 is TGTGCCAGCAGTGAAATTGGGCTGGCGGACTATGGCTACACCTTC.